One and the same sample provided the 21 T cell receptor beta chains below, sequenced in a study of shared clonotypes between healthy human individuals. Method: immunoSEQ multiplex PCR; TCRdb's copy keeps in-frame clones and lacks some. The sample has about 2.4 million clones, 90% to 95% seen once; the top ten hold about 0.34%. Specimen: naive CD4+ T cells from PBMCs. The subset was: CD45RA+ positively selected. The receptors here all came from a man aged 18 to 29 in good health. Some clones in this sample may be carry-over from other donors' samples.

CDR3 in amino acids: CASSGTGLEQYF. The CDR3 DNA reads TGTGCCAGCAGTGGAACAGGGTTAGAGCAGTACTTC. The rearrangement uses TRBV2 and TRBJ2-7; weak D call: TRBD1 (6 bases). Trimming took 4 bases from V and 7 from J, leaving 11 bases between them. Per the germline V gene, CDR1 is SNHLY and CDR2 is FYNNEI. This CDR3 has 12 amino acids.

The chain recombines TRBV5-1 with TRBJ2-6; tentatively, D is TRBD1 (5 bases). CDR1 SGHRS and CDR2 YFSETQ come from the germline V gene. This CDR3 region has 13 residues. V was trimmed by 7 bases and J by 3 bases, leaving 8 bases between them. The DNA of the CDR3 is TGCGCCAGCGGACAAGGTGGGGCCAACGTCCTGACTTTC. This codes for CASGQGGANVLTF. The full variable domain, with the rest looked up from reference TRBV5-1 and TRBJ2-6, is KAGVTQTPRYLIKTRGQQVTLSCSPISGHRSVSWYQQTPGQGLQFLFEYFSETQRNKGNFPGRFSGRQFSNSRSEMNVSTLELGDSALYLCASGQGGANVLTFGAGSRLTVL.

The V call is TRBV9, the J call TRBJ2-2; D is possibly TRBD1 or TRBD2 (5 bases each). V was pared by 4 bases and J by 2 bases, with 12 bases between. Germline CDR1 SGDLS, CDR2 YYNGEE. CDR3 length: 15 residues. CDR3 bases: TGTGCCAGCAGCATAACCGGGGCTAACACCGGGGAGCTGTTTTTT. Its protein product is CASSITGANTGELFF.

V gene TRBV28 combines with J gene TRBJ1-3, with D unclear. The CDR3 loop spans 14 amino acids. V gave up 3 bases and J gave up 1 base, with 7 bases separating them. Germline V gene sequence: CDR1 MDHEN, CDR2 SYDVKM. Here the CDR3 reads CASSLTDSGNTIYF. The CDR3 DNA reads as TGTGCCAGCAGTTTGACGGATTCTGGAAACACCATATATTTT.

The chain couples TRBV21-1 to TRBJ2-7; the table's D gene call, TRBD1, was not cross checked with the DNA. TRBV21-1 is recorded as a pseudogene. The CDR3 runs to 17 residues. The chain's CDR3 is CASSKPLDRDPLHEQYF. Here the CDR3 DNA reads TGTGCCAGCAGCAAACCTCTAGACAGGGACCCCCTCCACGAGCAGTACTTC.

This clone was detected once. The rearrangement joins TRBV25-1 to TRBJ1-4, with D perhaps matching TRBD1 (6 bases). The V gene's germline CDR1 is MGHDK and CDR2 SYGVNS. Deletions cut 4 bases from V and 8 bases from J, with 20 bases between. The length of the CDR3 is 16 residues. In nucleotides, the CDR3 is TGTGCCAGCAGTGCCCTTCCGACAGGCCGGGGGGAAAAACTGTTTTTT. Translated, it gives CASSALPTGRGEKLFF.

This clone came up once. This chain joins TRBV7-9 and TRBJ2-3; tentatively, D is TRBD1 (5 bases). In germline, CDR1 is SEHNR, CDR2 FQNEAQ (reference sequence). V lost 3 bases and J lost 0, with 13 bases in between. The CDR3 has 16 amino acids. The DNA of the CDR3 is TGTGCCAGCAGCTTGCGACAGCCACTTAGCACAGATACGCAGTATTTT. Its protein is CASSLRQPLSTDTQYF.

V is TRBV11-3 and J is TRBJ2-2; D perhaps matches TRBD2 (6 bases). The CDR3 is 13 amino acids. Germline V gives CDR1 SGHNT, CDR2 YENEEA. V lost 3 bases to trimming and J lost 6 bases, with 8 bases between them. The CDR3 bases are TGTGCCAGCAGCTTCGGGGAGGCCGGGGAGCTGTTTTTT. Translation: CASSFGEAGELFF.

The chain carries TRBV5-8 and TRBJ2-7; no reliable D call. Germline lookup yields CDR1 SGHTS and CDR2 YDEGEE. The CDR3 has 14 residues. The V end lost 0 bases, the J end lost 6 bases, and 13 bases lay between the germline ends. The CDR3 spells CASSLGEGSSEQYF. CDR3 bases: TGTGCCAGCAGCTTGGGAGAAGGGTCGAGCGAGCAGTACTTC.

The chain combines TRBV5-1 with TRBJ2-5; 8 bases agree with TRBD2. The CDR3 is 15 amino acids. J was trimmed by 4 bases and V by 3 bases; bases with no gene match: 8. The germline V gene has CDR1 SGHRS and CDR2 YFSETQ. The CDR3 region has the DNA TGCGCCAGCAGCTCGGAGCGGGAGTGGAGAGAGACCCAGTACTTC. As protein: CASSSEREWRETQYF. The full variable domain, in which reference TRBV5-1 and TRBJ2-5 provide the parts outside the CDR3, is KAGVTQTPRYLIKTRGQQVTLSCSPISGHRSVSWYQQTPGQGLQFLFEYFSETQRNKGNFPGRFSGRQFSNSRSEMNVSTLELGDSALYLCASSSEREWRETQYFGPGTRLLVL.

The chain recombines TRBV6-5 with TRBJ1-2; 7 bases are a match to TRBD1. V was clipped by 3 bases and J by 5 bases; unmatched bases: 9. This CDR3 has 15 residues. Per germline, CDR1 MNHEY and CDR2 SVGAGI. In DNA form, the CDR3 reads TGTGCCAGCAGTTATACCGGGACAGCTCCGTATGGCTACACCTTC. This encodes CASSYTGTAPYGYTF.

The V gene is TRBV4-3, the J gene TRBJ1-1; the match to TRBD1 covers 11 bases. The CDR3 totals 17 residues. CDR1 and CDR2 from the germline V gene are LGHNA and YSLEER. Unmatched junction bases numbered 11, after V lost 4 bases and J lost 4 bases. The CDR3 reads CASSRSGQGAKSTEAFF. The CDR3 DNA reads TGCGCCAGCAGCCGGTCCGGACAGGGGGCGAAGAGCACTGAAGCTTTCTTT.

The rearrangement links TRBV28 to TRBJ1-5; TRBD1 might be the D (5 bases). Germline V gene lookup returns CDR1 MDHEN and CDR2 SYDVKM. The CDR3 sequence is 16 residues long. V was clipped by 3 bases and J by 2 bases, with 14 bases between them. The CDR3 loop is CASSFGATAGNQPQHF. CDR3 DNA: TGTGCCAGCAGTTTTGGGGCGACAGCGGGCAATCAGCCCCAGCATTTT.

This chain connects TRBV29-1 to TRBJ1-1; D might be TRBD1 (5 bases). The germline V gene has CDR1 SQVTM and CDR2 ANQGSEA. The CDR3 consists of 16 residues. V was shortened by 0 bases and J by 5 bases, with 19 bases between the two germline ends. CDR3 coding DNA: TGCAGCGTTGAAGAAGGGGAGTGGGGTGGAGGAACTGAAGCTTTCTTT. Its protein is CSVEEGEWGGGTEAFF.

The gene calls are TRBV28 and TRBJ1-5, with D unresolved. V shed 7 bases and J shed 3 bases, with 16 bases lying between them. Germline V gives CDR1 MDHEN, CDR2 SYDVKM. The CDR3 consists of 15 residues. In DNA, the CDR3 is TGTGCCAGCAAGTTGTCCCACGGCCACAATCAGCCCCAGCATTTT. Translation: CASKLSHGHNQPQHF.

The rearrangement uses TRBV7-9 and TRBJ2-2; tentative D call: TRBD1 (6 bases). The CDR3 is 14 amino acids. Germline V gives CDR1 SEHNR, CDR2 FQNEAQ (reference sequence). The germline V and J ends were trimmed by 3 bases and 13 bases, with 18 bases remaining between them. The CDR3 DNA reads TGTGCCAGCAGCTTTGTAGCAGAACTCAGGGGGCTGTTTTTT. Its protein product is CASSFVAELRGLFF.

The rearrangement links TRBV28 to TRBJ1-2, with TRBD1 as a possible D gene (5 bases). The V and J ends lost 3 bases and 6 bases respectively, with 14 bases between them. This CDR3 contains 14 residues. The germline V gene has CDR1 MDHEN and CDR2 SYDVKM. CDR3 protein: CASSLPQGTNGYTF. The CDR3 DNA reads as TGTGCCAGCAGTTTGCCCCAGGGTACAAATGGCTACACCTTC.

The gene calls are TRBV11-2 and TRBJ2-5; D may be TRBD2 (6 bases). Germline-derived CDR1 and CDR2 are SGHAT and FQNNGV. This CDR3 comprises 15 residues. V was trimmed by 3 bases and J by 10 bases, leaving 21 bases between them. The CDR3 nucleotides are TGTGCCAGCAGCTTCACCCGGGACCAGCTGGGGGGCCAGTACTTC. Translation: CASSFTRDQLGGQYF.

V is TRBV28 and J is TRBJ1-2; no firm D call. The V end was cut by 1 base, the J end by 4 bases, with 7 bases between. The CDR3 contains 13 residues. CDR1 MDHEN and CDR2 SYDVKM come from the germline V gene. Here the CDR3 reads CASSLSSLYGYTF. In nucleotides, the CDR3 is TGTGCCAGCAGTTTATCCAGCCTCTATGGCTACACCTTC.

The gene calls are TRBV5-8 and TRBJ1-2; no definite D call. This CDR3 is 16 amino acids long. With 1 base removed from V and 0 bases from J, the gap between germline ends came to 13 bases. The germline V gene has CDR1 SGHTS and CDR2 YDEGEE. CDR3 residues: CASSLWGLLSNYGYTF. CDR3 nucleotides: TGTGCCAGCAGCTTGTGGGGTCTTTTATCTAACTATGGCTACACCTTC.

CDR3 region: CASSLLSSAGGRGDTQYF. The CDR3, as DNA: TGTGCCAGCAGTTTATTGTCCTCAGCGGGAGGGCGGGGGGATACGCAGTATTTT. The chain joins TRBV28 to TRBJ2-3; 10 nucleotides line up with TRBD2. Looked up from germline, CDR1 is MDHEN and CDR2 is SYDVKM. This CDR3 spans 18 amino acids. The V gene end was trimmed by 1 base and the J gene end by 6 bases; junction bases not matched to a gene: 13.